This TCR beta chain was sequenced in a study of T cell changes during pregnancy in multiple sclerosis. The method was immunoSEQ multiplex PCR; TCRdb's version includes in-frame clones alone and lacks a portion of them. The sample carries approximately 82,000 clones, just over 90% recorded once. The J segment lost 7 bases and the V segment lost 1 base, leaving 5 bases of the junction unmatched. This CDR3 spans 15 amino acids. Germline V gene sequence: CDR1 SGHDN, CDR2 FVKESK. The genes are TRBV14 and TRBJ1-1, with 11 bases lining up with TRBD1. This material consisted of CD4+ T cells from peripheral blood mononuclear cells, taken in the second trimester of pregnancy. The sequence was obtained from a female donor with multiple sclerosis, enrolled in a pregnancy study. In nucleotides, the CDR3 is TGTGCCAGCAGCCAAGTCGGACAGGGGGCTAATGAAGCTTTCTTT. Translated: CASSQVGQGANEAFF.